The clone carrying this T cell receptor beta chain came up once. The CDR3 length is 13 residues. Germline CDR1 reads ENHRY; CDR2 reads SYGVKD. After removal of 3 bases from V and 8 bases from J, the junction contained 6 bases not matched to a gene. 60 Vbeta and 13 Jbeta primers were used in PCR. Libraries were prepared by immunoSEQ multiplex PCR; TCRdb keeps only in-frame clonotypes and omits some of them. This table holds roughly 90,000 clones, around 82% found once. This entry comes from a study of cytomegalovirus exposure and HLA in healthy donors. Study-level background: The study's early data release held tens of millions of unique TCRs from HLA-typed donors.

Sequenced: PBMCs. The chain combines TRBV10-3 with TRBJ1-1, with 7 bases aligning to TRBD1. This TCR derives from a man younger than 40 in good health and CMV-seropositive. The CDR3 reads CAISELGTEEAFF. The CDR3 bases are TGTGCCATCAGTGAACTAGGGACAGAAGAAGCTTTCTTT.